The 7 T cell receptor beta chains reported below all come from one sample, sequenced in a study of tumor-infiltrating lymphocytes in primary liver carcinoma. A primer in the constant region served to generate TCR beta cDNA from 450 to 600 ng of total RNA. TCR beta libraries came from three nested multiplex PCR rounds using slightly modified ARM-PCR. Researchers ran the first two PCR rounds for around 10 cycles each with TRBV1-TRBV30 forward primers and a C-beta reverse primer. TCRdb analysed the multiplex PCR reads with MiXCR anew, one entry per CDR3 protein. The data contain almost 200,000 distinct CDR3 sequences, almost 65% of them singletons. Germline DNA was also extracted, and blood RNA was taken from unsorted whole blood. Sequencing was done on a sample of peripheral blood. These receptor sequences come from a woman in her sixties with primary liver carcinoma and hepatitis B virus infection.

With regard to this clonotype: This may stem from a read error, because a much larger clone lies one nucleotide away. The rearrangement joins TRBV5-5 to TRBJ2-7; the match to TRBD1 covers 8 bases. The CDR3 runs to 14 residues. After removal of 3 bases from V and 1 base from J, the junction contained 3 bases not matched to a gene. The germline CDR1 and CDR2 sequences are SGHKS and YYEKEE (reference sequence). CDR3 in DNA: TGTGCCAGCAGCTACAGGACAGGGTCCTACGAGCAGTACTTC. Encoded protein: CASSYRTGSYEQYF.

This clonotype was seen only a few times. This chain joins TRBV19 and TRBJ2-7; 10 nucleotides align to TRBD2. Germline trimming cut 8 bases from V and 8 bases from J; bases unmatched to any gene: 15. Germline loops: CDR1 LNHDA, CDR2 SQIVND (reference sequence). CDR3 length: 15 residues. DNA for the CDR3: TGTGCCAGTGGTACGAGGACTAGCGGACCTGGTAAGCAGTACTTC. Protein sequence: CASGTRTSGPGKQYF.

This clonotype was counted many times. The J gene is TRBJ1-1, the V gene TRBV6-1; D unclear. V was clipped by 0 bases and J by 6 bases, with 2 bases between them. CDR3 size: 11 residues. CDR1 is MNHNS and CDR2 is SASEGT in the germline V gene. The CDR3 bases are TGTGCCAGCAGTGAAGCCGCTGAAGCTTTCTTT. Its protein product is CASSEAAEAFF.

Notes on this clonotype: A much larger clone differs from this one at a single base, so this may be a read error. CDR3 loop: CASSLLAGFSNEQLF. For the CDR3, the DNA is TGTGCCAGCAGCCTGTTAGCGGGATTCAGTAATGAGCAGCTCTTC. The V call is TRBV5-5, the J call TRBJ2-1, with 8 bases identical to TRBD2. CDR1 is SGHKS, CDR2 YYEKEE, per germline (reference sequence). The CDR3 runs 15 residues.

The gene calls are TRBV2 and TRBJ1-6; 9 positions agree with TRBD1. Trimming at V came to 6 bases and at J to 5 bases, leaving 2 bases not matched to a gene. The CDR3 totals 14 residues. CDR1 is SNHLY and CDR2 is FYNNEI in the germline V gene. The CDR3 nucleotides are TGTGCCAGCAGGAGACAGGGGGATAATTCACCCCTCCACTTT. Its translation: CASRRQGDNSPLHF.

The chain couples TRBV5-1 to TRBJ2-1; a weak D match, TRBD2 (7 bases). The germline V and J ends were trimmed by 5 bases and 7 bases, with 19 bases remaining between them. The germline V gene has CDR1 SGHRS and CDR2 YFSETQ. The CDR3 spans 15 residues. CDR3 bases: TGCGCCAGCAGTCAAGGGGGGGTTCAGAATAATGAGCAGTTCTTC. Protein: CASSQGGVQNNEQFF.

About this clonotype itself: This may be a read error: a much more frequent sequence differs by one nucleotide. The chain has TRBV5-1 and TRBJ2-1; D ambiguous. Germline CDR1 and CDR2: SGHRS and YFSETQ. This CDR3 region has 15 residues. Trimming left V 7 bases short and J 0 bases short, with 14 bases between. The CDR3 region has the DNA TGCGCCAGCGGACCTGACCTTGGCTCCTACAATGAGCAGTTCTTC. Translation gives CASGPDLGSYNEQFF.